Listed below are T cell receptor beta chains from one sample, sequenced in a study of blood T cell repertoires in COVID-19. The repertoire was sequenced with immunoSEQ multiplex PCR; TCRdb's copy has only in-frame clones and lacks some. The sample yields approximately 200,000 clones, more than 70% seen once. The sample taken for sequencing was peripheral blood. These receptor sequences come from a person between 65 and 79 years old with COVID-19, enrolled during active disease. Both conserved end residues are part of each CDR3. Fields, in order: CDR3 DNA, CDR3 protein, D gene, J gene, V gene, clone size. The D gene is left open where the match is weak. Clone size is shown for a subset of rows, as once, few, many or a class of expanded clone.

CDR3 DNA: TGTGCCAGCAGCTTTGAGCTGACAGGGTTTGGCATCTACGAGCAGTACTTC; CDR3 protein: CASSFELTGFGIYEQYF; D gene: .; J gene: TRBJ2-7; V gene: TRBV12-1; clone size: .
CDR3 DNA: TGCAGCGTTGAACGTTTCGATAATGTGGCGGGAGGCCAACAAGAGACCCAGTACTTC; CDR3 protein: CSVERFDNVAGGQQETQYF; D gene: TRBD2; J gene: TRBJ2-5; V gene: TRBV29-1; clone size: once
CDR3 DNA: TGTGCCAGCAGCCAAGGGGAGGGGGTTGGCAATCAGCCCCAGCATTTT; CDR3 protein: CASSQGEGVGNQPQHF; D gene: .; J gene: TRBJ1-5; V gene: TRBV4-2; clone size: .
CDR3 DNA: TGTGCCAGCAGCCCCCCCGGCGACAGAGGCAATGAGCAGTTCTTC; CDR3 protein: CASSPPGDRGNEQFF; D gene: .; J gene: TRBJ2-1; V gene: TRBV7-3; clone size: .
CDR3 DNA: TGCGCCAGCAGCTTGACAGACAATGAGCAGTTCTTC; CDR3 protein: CASSLTDNEQFF; D gene: .; J gene: TRBJ2-1; V gene: TRBV5-1; clone size: .
CDR3 DNA: TGTGCCATACAGGCGAAAGCGAACACTGAAGCTTTCTTT; CDR3 protein: CAIQAKANTEAFF; D gene: .; J gene: TRBJ1-1; V gene: TRBV6-6; clone size: .
CDR3 DNA: TGCGCCAGCAGCCTCCCCCCTAGCGGGAGTCTTAATGAGCAGTTCTTC; CDR3 protein: CASSLPPSGSLNEQFF; D gene: TRBD2; J gene: TRBJ2-1; V gene: TRBV4-1; clone size: .
CDR3 DNA: TGTGCCAGCAGCCGCCAGGGTGGTCAGCCCCAGCATTTT; CDR3 protein: CASSRQGGQPQHF; D gene: .; J gene: TRBJ1-5; V gene: TRBV28; clone size: .
CDR3 DNA: TGTGCCAGCAGCTTGGCAGGACTAGCGGGCCATGAGCAGTTCTTC; CDR3 protein: CASSLAGLAGHEQFF; D gene: TRBD2; J gene: TRBJ2-1; V gene: TRBV7-3; clone size: .
CDR3 DNA: TGTGCCAGCCGCCGCTTTAGCGTCACCGGGGAGCTGTTTTTT; CDR3 protein: CASRRFSVTGELFF; D gene: .; J gene: TRBJ2-2; V gene: TRBV27; clone size: .
CDR3 DNA: TGTGCCAGCAGCTTTACCGGGACTGCGAACACCGGGGAGCTGTTTTTT; CDR3 protein: CASSFTGTANTGELFF; D gene: .; J gene: TRBJ2-2; V gene: TRBV7-2; clone size: .
CDR3 DNA: TGTGCCAGCAGCGTCGGGGGATCTGGGGCCAACGTCCTGACTTTC; CDR3 protein: CASSVGGSGANVLTF; D gene: .; J gene: TRBJ2-6; V gene: TRBV5-4; clone size: .
CDR3 DNA: TGTGCCAGCAGTACGACAGGGGAGAAGAAACTGTTTTTT; CDR3 protein: CASSTTGEKKLFF; D gene: TRBD1; J gene: TRBJ1-4; V gene: TRBV6-5; clone size: .
CDR3 DNA: TGTGCCTGGAGTGTACCAGGGTCAGAGACCCAGTACTTC; CDR3 protein: CAWSVPGSETQYF; D gene: .; J gene: TRBJ2-5; V gene: TRBV30; clone size: .
CDR3 DNA: TGTGCCAGCAGCTCACCGGGACTAGCGGGAGGAGGTACCGGGGAGCTGTTTTTT; CDR3 protein: CASSSPGLAGGGTGELFF; D gene: TRBD2; J gene: TRBJ2-2; V gene: TRBV9; clone size: .
CDR3 DNA: TGCGCCAGCAGCTGGACAGGGGACCAGGATACGCAGTATTTT; CDR3 protein: CASSWTGDQDTQYF; D gene: TRBD1; J gene: TRBJ2-3; V gene: TRBV5-1; clone size: .
CDR3 DNA: TGTGCCAGCAGCCCGGGGGGAAACACCATATATTTT; CDR3 protein: CASSPGGNTIYF; D gene: .; J gene: TRBJ1-3; V gene: TRBV5-8; clone size: .
CDR3 DNA: TGTGCCAGTACCACACAGGGGAACTATGGCTACACCTTC; CDR3 protein: CASTTQGNYGYTF; D gene: TRBD1; J gene: TRBJ1-2; V gene: TRBV19; clone size: .
CDR3 DNA: TGTGCCAGCGCCTCCCGGGACAGGTACGGGGGCTATGGCTACACCTTC; CDR3 protein: CASASRDRYGGYGYTF; D gene: TRBD1; J gene: TRBJ1-2; V gene: TRBV28; clone size: .
CDR3 DNA: TGTGCCAGTAGTGAGGGGGCAGGGCAGCCCCAGCATTTT; CDR3 protein: CASSEGAGQPQHF; D gene: TRBD1; J gene: TRBJ1-5; V gene: TRBV19; clone size: .
CDR3 DNA: TGCGCCAGCAGCCTTACCGGGACACCTCACTACGAGCAGTACTTC; CDR3 protein: CASSLTGTPHYEQYF; D gene: .; J gene: TRBJ2-7; V gene: TRBV4-1; clone size: .
CDR3 DNA: TGTGCCAGCAGTTACTCTATACAGCAGCCCCAGCATTTT; CDR3 protein: CASSYSIQQPQHF; D gene: .; J gene: TRBJ1-5; V gene: TRBV6-5; clone size: .
CDR3 DNA: TGCAGCGTAGACCCGACAGGGGCGAGTGAAAAACTGTTTTTT; CDR3 protein: CSVDPTGASEKLFF; D gene: TRBD1; J gene: TRBJ1-4; V gene: TRBV29-1; clone size: .
CDR3 DNA: TGTGCCAGCAGCTTATATTCCTCCAGTCACACTGAAGCTTTCTTT; CDR3 protein: CASSLYSSSHTEAFF; D gene: .; J gene: TRBJ1-1; V gene: TRBV7-9; clone size: .
CDR3 DNA: TGTGCCACCAGCAGAGAGAGTTCCCCAGGGTTAGGCTATGGCTACACCTTC; CDR3 protein: CATSRESSPGLGYGYTF; D gene: .; J gene: TRBJ1-2; V gene: TRBV15; clone size: .
CDR3 DNA: TGTGCCACAGGCACCGGGACTTCCACCGGGGAGCTGTTTTTT; CDR3 protein: CATGTGTSTGELFF; D gene: .; J gene: TRBJ2-2; V gene: TRBV10-3; clone size: .
CDR3 DNA: TGCAGCGTTGTTCGGGCACAGGGCCAGTACGAGCAGTACTTC; CDR3 protein: CSVVRAQGQYEQYF; D gene: .; J gene: TRBJ2-7; V gene: TRBV29-1; clone size: .
CDR3 DNA: TGTGCCAGCAGCGCCTCCGGGACACTGTTCGACGAGCAGTACTTC; CDR3 protein: CASSASGTLFDEQYF; D gene: .; J gene: TRBJ2-7; V gene: TRBV9; clone size: few
CDR3 DNA: TGTGCCAGTAGTATAGGCCCCTCAATAGCGGGAGAGACCCAGTACTTC; CDR3 protein: CASSIGPSIAGETQYF; D gene: TRBD2; J gene: TRBJ2-5; V gene: TRBV19; clone size: once
CDR3 DNA: TGTGCCAGCAGCCAAGGCATGCCGGGGACAGGAACGTTGGGCTCGATAAAGAACACCGGGGAGCTGTTTTTT; CDR3 protein: CASSQGMPGTGTLGSIKNTGELFF; D gene: TRBD1; J gene: TRBJ2-2; V gene: TRBV4-2; clone size: .
CDR3 DNA: TGTGCCAGCAGCCGCTCAGTGGGACAGGGGAACACTGAAGCTTTCTTT; CDR3 protein: CASSRSVGQGNTEAFF; D gene: TRBD1; J gene: TRBJ1-1; V gene: TRBV7-2; clone size: .
CDR3 DNA: TGTGCCAGCAGGGTGGGGGGCTATGGCTACACCTTC; CDR3 protein: CASRVGGYGYTF; D gene: .; J gene: TRBJ1-2; V gene: TRBV4-2; clone size: once
CDR3 DNA: TGTGCCAGCAGCGTCGTGCTAGATCGCTACGAGCAGTACTTC; CDR3 protein: CASSVVLDRYEQYF; D gene: .; J gene: TRBJ2-7; V gene: TRBV7-2; clone size: .
CDR3 DNA: TGTGCCAGCAACCCCCGGGACCGGCGACTAAGCGGGGCCTACGAGCAGTACTTC; CDR3 protein: CASNPRDRRLSGAYEQYF; D gene: .; J gene: TRBJ2-7; V gene: TRBV12-1; clone size: .
CDR3 DNA: TGTGCCAGCAGCCTAGGACTAGCGGGAGACTTTAGCACAGATACGCAGTATTTT; CDR3 protein: CASSLGLAGDFSTDTQYF; D gene: TRBD2; J gene: TRBJ2-3; V gene: TRBV7-9; clone size: .
CDR3 DNA: TGCGCCAGCAGATCCAGGGTTAACACCGGGGAGCTGTTTTTT; CDR3 protein: CASRSRVNTGELFF; D gene: .; J gene: TRBJ2-2; V gene: TRBV5-1; clone size: .
CDR3 DNA: TGTGCCAGCAGTGGGAGACTAGGGTCAGCAGATACGCAGTATTTT; CDR3 protein: CASSGRLGSADTQYF; D gene: .; J gene: TRBJ2-3; V gene: TRBV2; clone size: .
CDR3 DNA: TGTGCCAGCAGGTACCCAGGACAGAATTCACCCCTCCACTTT; CDR3 protein: CASRYPGQNSPLHF; D gene: .; J gene: TRBJ1-6; V gene: TRBV27; clone size: .
CDR3 DNA: TGTGCCAGCACTAGCTCCTATAATTCACCCCTCCACTTT; CDR3 protein: CASTSSYNSPLHF; D gene: .; J gene: TRBJ1-6; V gene: TRBV2; clone size: few
CDR3 DNA: TGCGCCAGCAGCTTGGCCTTCGGCGGGGTGGGCGTCGGGGAGCTGTTTTTT; CDR3 protein: CASSLAFGGVGVGELFF; D gene: .; J gene: TRBJ2-2; V gene: TRBV5-1; clone size: .
CDR3 DNA: TGCGCCAGCAGCAATAGCGGGAGGGCCGCAGAGACCCAGTACTTC; CDR3 protein: CASSNSGRAAETQYF; D gene: TRBD2; J gene: TRBJ2-5; V gene: TRBV5-1; clone size: once
CDR3 DNA: TGTGCCACCAGGAAGGACAGGGGGAATGGGGAGCTGTTTTTT; CDR3 protein: CATRKDRGNGELFF; D gene: TRBD1; J gene: TRBJ2-2; V gene: TRBV15; clone size: .